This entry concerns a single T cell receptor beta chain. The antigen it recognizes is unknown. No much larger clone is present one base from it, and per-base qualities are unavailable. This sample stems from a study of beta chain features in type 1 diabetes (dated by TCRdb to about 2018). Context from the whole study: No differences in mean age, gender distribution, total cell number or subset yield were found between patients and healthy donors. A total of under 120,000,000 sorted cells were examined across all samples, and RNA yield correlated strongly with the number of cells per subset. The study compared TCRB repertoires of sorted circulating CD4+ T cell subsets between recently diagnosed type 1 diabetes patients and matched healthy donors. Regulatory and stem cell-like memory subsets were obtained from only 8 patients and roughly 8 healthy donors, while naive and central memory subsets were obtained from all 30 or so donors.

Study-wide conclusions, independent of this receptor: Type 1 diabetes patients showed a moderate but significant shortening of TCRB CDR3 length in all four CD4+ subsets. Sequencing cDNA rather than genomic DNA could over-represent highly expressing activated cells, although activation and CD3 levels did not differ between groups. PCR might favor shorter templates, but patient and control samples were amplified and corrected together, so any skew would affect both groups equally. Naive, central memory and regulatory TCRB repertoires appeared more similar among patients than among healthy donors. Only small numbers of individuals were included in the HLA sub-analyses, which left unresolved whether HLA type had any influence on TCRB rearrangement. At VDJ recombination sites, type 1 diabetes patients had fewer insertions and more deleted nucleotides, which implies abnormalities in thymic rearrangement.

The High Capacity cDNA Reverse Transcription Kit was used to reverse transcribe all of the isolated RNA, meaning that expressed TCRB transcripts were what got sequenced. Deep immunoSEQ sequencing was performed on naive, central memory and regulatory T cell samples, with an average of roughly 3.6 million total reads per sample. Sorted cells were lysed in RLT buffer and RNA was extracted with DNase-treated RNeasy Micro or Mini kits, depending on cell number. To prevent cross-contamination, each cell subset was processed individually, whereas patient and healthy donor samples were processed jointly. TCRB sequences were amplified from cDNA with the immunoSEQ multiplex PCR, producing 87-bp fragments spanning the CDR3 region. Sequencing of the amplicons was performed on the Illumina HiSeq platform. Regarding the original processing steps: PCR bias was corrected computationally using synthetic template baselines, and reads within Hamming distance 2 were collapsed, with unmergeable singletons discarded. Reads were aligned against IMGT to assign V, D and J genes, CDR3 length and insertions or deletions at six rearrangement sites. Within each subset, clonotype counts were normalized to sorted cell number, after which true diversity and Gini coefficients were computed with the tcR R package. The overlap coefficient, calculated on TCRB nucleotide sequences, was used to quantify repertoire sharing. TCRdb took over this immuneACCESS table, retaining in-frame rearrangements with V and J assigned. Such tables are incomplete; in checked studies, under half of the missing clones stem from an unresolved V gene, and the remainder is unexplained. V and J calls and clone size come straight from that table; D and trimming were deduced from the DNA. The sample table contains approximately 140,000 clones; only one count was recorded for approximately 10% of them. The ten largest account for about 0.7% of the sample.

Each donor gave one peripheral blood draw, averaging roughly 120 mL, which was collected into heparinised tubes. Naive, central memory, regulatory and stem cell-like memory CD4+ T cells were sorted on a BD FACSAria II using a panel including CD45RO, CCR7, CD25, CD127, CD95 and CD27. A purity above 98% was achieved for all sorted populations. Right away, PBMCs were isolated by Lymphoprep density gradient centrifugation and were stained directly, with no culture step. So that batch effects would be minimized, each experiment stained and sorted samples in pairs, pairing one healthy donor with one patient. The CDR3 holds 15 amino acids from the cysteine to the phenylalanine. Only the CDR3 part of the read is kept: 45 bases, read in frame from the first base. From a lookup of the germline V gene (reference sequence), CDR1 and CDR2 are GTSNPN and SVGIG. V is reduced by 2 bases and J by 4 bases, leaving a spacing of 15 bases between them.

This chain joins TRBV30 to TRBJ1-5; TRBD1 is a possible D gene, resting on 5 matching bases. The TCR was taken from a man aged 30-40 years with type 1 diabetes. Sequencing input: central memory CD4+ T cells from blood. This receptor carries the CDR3 CAWSPGHGGNQPQHF. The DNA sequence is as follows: TGTGCCTGGAGTCCGGGGCACGGAGGGAATCAGCCCCAGCATTTT.